The 22 T cell receptor beta chains below all came from one sample that was sequenced in a study of T cell responses to AZD1222 COVID-19 vaccine. Measured with immunoSEQ multiplex PCR; TCRdb has only the in-frame clones, and not every one. The sample consists of approximately 130,000 clones, more than 85% of them appearing once. The source material was peripheral blood, sampled on day 0 of AZD1222 vaccination. These TCRs come from an adult in good health.

This sequence joins TRBV12-3 or TRBV12-4 and TRBJ1-2; D ambiguous. The CDR3 has 12 amino acids. The V end lost 9 bases, the J end lost 0 bases, and 8 bases lay between the germline ends. The CDR3 loop reads CASTLTNYGYTF. In DNA, the CDR3 is TGTGCCAGTACACTGACTAACTATGGCTACACCTTC.

V gene TRBV27 combines with J gene TRBJ2-2; TRBD1 is a possible D gene (6 bases). Trimming stripped 6 bases from V and 6 bases from J, with 14 bases between. Germline lookup yields CDR1 MNHEY and CDR2 SMNVEV (reference sequence). This CDR3 contains 14 residues. The DNA for the CDR3 is TGTGCCAGCAGAGGACAGCTGGGGTCCGGGGAGCTGTTTTTT. This sequence encodes CASRGQLGSGELFF.

Concerning this clone itself: Different DNA sequences within this sample yield the same CDR3. This rearrangement joins TRBV18 to TRBJ1-1; D not resolved. The V gene's germline CDR1 is KGHSH and CDR2 LQKENI. The CDR3 runs to 13 residues. Trimming cost V 0 bases and J 2 bases, with 4 bases left between them. CDR3 nucleotides: TGTGCCAGCTCACCACCGGGAAACACTGAAGCTTTCTTT. Its protein is CASSPPGNTEAFF.

The V and J genes are TRBV6-2 or TRBV6-3 and TRBJ1-5; D perhaps matches TRBD1 (5 bases). In germline, CDR1 is MNHEY, CDR2 SVGEGT. Trimming stripped 5 bases from V and 2 bases from J, with 16 bases between. This CDR3 contains 16 residues. CDR3 DNA: TGTGCCAGCAGTCGTCAGGGACTCGCGGGCAATCAGCCCCAGCATTTT. It is translated as CASSRQGLAGNQPQHF.

The chain has TRBV3-1 (or the pseudogene TRBV3-2) and TRBJ2-1; D call uncertain. The V gene's germline CDR1 is LGHDT and CDR2 YNNKEL (reference sequence). The germline V and J ends were trimmed by 0 bases and 9 bases, with 6 bases remaining between them. This CDR3 comprises 12 residues. The DNA for the CDR3 is TGTGCCAGCAGCCAAGATTGGGGTGAGCAGTTCTTC. This translates into CASSQDWGEQFF.

This clone has a handful of counts. The chain carries TRBV13 and TRBJ1-2; D is uncertain. CDR1 and CDR2 from the germline V gene are PRHDT and FYEKMQ (reference sequence). Deletions cut 2 bases from V and 8 bases from J, with 18 bases between. This CDR3 comprises 15 residues. The CDR3 nucleotides are TGTGCCAGCAGCTTATTGGACTTAAGTGCGGGGGGCTACACCTTC. Translating gives CASSLLDLSAGGYTF.

V gene TRBV7-9 combines with J gene TRBJ1-3; 11 bases are shared with TRBD1. This CDR3 region has 15 residues. V dropped 5 bases and J dropped 3; count of bases not matched to a gene: 3. Looked up from germline, CDR1 is SEHNR and CDR2 is FQNEAQ (reference sequence). DNA of the CDR3: TGTGCCAGCAGCATCGGGACAGGGGGTGGAAACACCATATATTTT. Protein sequence: CASSIGTGGGNTIYF. Together with reference TRBV7-9 and TRBJ1-3, the CDR3 gives the full variable domain: DTGVSQNPRHKITKRGQNVTFRCDPISEHNRLYWYRQTLGQGPEFLTYFQNEAQLEKSRLLSDRFSAERPKGSFSTLEIQRTEQGDSAMYLCASSIGTGGGNTIYFGEGSWLTVV.

The CDR3 is CASSLGGEPEAFF. The CDR3 coding sequence is TGTGCCAGCAGCTTAGGTGGGGAGCCTGAAGCTTTCTTT. The chain has TRBV7-8 and TRBJ1-1; D gene uncertain. The germline V gene encodes CDR1 SGHVS and CDR2 FQNEAQ. Trimming took 1 base from V and 6 from J, leaving 9 bases between them. CDR3 length: 13 amino acids. Looking up the rest from reference TRBV7-8 and TRBJ1-1 gives the full variable domain: GAGVSQSPRYKVAKRGQDVALRCDPISGHVSLFWYQQALGQGPEFLTYFQNEAQLDKSGLPSDRFFAERPEGSVSTLKIQRTQQEDSAVYLCASSLGGEPEAFFGQGTRLTVV.

The gene calls are TRBV12-3 or TRBV12-4 and TRBJ1-2; D gene ambiguous. Trimming removed 6 bases at V and 5 bases at J, with 13 bases between. CDR3 size: 13 residues. The CDR3 DNA reads TGTGCCAGCAGCCTAAAGGTGGAGTATGGCTACACCTTC. Protein: CASSLKVEYGYTF.

The gene calls are TRBV27 and TRBJ1-2; the match to TRBD1 covers 8 bases. CDR1 and CDR2 (germline): MNHEY, SMNVEV (reference sequence). Trimming took 5 bases from V and 8 from J; bases not matched to a gene: 16. This CDR3 comprises 16 residues. Here the CDR3 reads CASSPAQNNRGLGYTF. The CDR3 DNA follows: TGTGCCAGCAGTCCAGCACAGAACAACAGGGGGTTAGGCTACACCTTC.

This clone was observed a single time. Germline and junction disagree at one end, which may indicate a read error. The chain uses TRBV7-7 and TRBJ1-2; a possible D gene is TRBD1 (6 bases). Germline V gene lookup returns CDR1 SSHAT and CDR2 FNYEAQ (reference sequence). The CDR3 spans 21 residues. CDR3: CASILRGGREGPTVGENGYTF. CDR3 in DNA: TGTGCTAGCATCTTAAGGGGGGGCAGGGAAGGTCCAACTGTCGGGGAAAATGGCTACACCTTC.

The gene calls are TRBV20-1 and TRBJ1-1, with D possibly matching TRBD1 (5 bases). V was trimmed by 3 bases and J by 10 bases, leaving 9 bases between them. Germline V gene lookup returns CDR1 DFQATT and CDR2 SNEGSKA (reference sequence). This CDR3 comprises 10 residues. DNA of the CDR3: TGCAGTGCTAGTGGAGGGGCAGCTTTCTTT. Translating it yields CSASGGAAFF.

The chain links TRBV4-1 to TRBJ2-3, with no clear D. The CDR3 is 13 residues long. Trimming pared 4 bases from V and 3 bases from J, leaving 8 bases between. Germline V CDR1 and CDR2: MGHRA, YSYEKL. DNA for the CDR3: TGCGCCAGCAGCCCACAAAGGACAGATACGCAGTATTTT. This encodes CASSPQRTDTQYF.

The J gene is TRBJ2-5, the V gene TRBV5-8; D not resolved. Germline V CDR1 and CDR2: SGHTS, YDEGEE. This CDR3 comprises 13 residues. Trimming pared 0 bases from V and 7 bases from J, leaving 10 bases between. CDR3 amino acids: CASSLVAWGTQYF. The CDR3 coding sequence is TGTGCCAGCAGCTTGGTGGCTTGGGGGACCCAGTACTTC.

In DNA form, the CDR3 reads TGTGCCATTTCGCAGGGGCCGGACACTGAAGCTTTCTTT. It yields the protein CAISQGPDTEAFF. The V and J genes are TRBV2 and TRBJ1-1; D may be TRBD1 (6 bases). The V gene's germline CDR1 is SNHLY and CDR2 FYNNEI. The CDR3 length is 13 residues. The V end was cut by 10 bases, the J end by 3 bases, with 15 bases between.

The V call is TRBV3-1 (or the pseudogene TRBV3-2), the J call TRBJ2-7; D is ambiguous. The CDR3 extends over 14 amino acids. Looked up from germline, CDR1 is LGHDT and CDR2 is YNNKEL (reference sequence). V was pared by 0 bases and J by 1 base, with 7 bases between. CDR3 nucleotides: TGTGCCAGCAGCCAAGATTTCGGTTCCTACGAGCAGTACTTC. It specifies CASSQDFGSYEQYF.

V usage is TRBV9 and J usage is TRBJ1-2; D possibly corresponds to TRBD1 (5 bases). V lost 3 bases to trimming and J lost 1 base, with 16 bases between them. The V gene's germline CDR1 is SGDLS and CDR2 YYNGEE. The CDR3 length is 16 residues. CDR3 nucleotides: TGTGCCAGCAGCGAGCGGCCGGGACGGATTAACTATGGCTACACCTTC. Its protein is CASSERPGRINYGYTF.

This chain links TRBV5-4 with TRBJ1-1; the D is unclear. The CDR3 spans 15 residues. Trimming removed 2 bases from V and 5 bases from J, with 16 bases in between. Germline V gene data show CDR1 as SGHNT and CDR2 as YYREEE (reference sequence). The CDR3 DNA reads TGTGCCAGCAGCTTATCAGCCGCTGGAGGAACTGAAGCTTTCTTT. Residues: CASSLSAAGGTEAFF.

This chain's CDR3 is CASTLMIDGTYNEQFF. The CDR3 nucleotides read TGTGCCAGCACCCTCATGATCGACGGTACCTACAATGAGCAGTTCTTC. The V and J genes are TRBV11-2 and TRBJ2-1; D unresolved. This CDR3 contains 16 residues. CDR1 is SGHAT, CDR2 FQNNGV, per germline. Trimming took 7 bases from V and 2 from J, leaving 18 bases between them.

This sequence joins TRBV12-5 and TRBJ2-1; D is unclear. Between the trimmed V and J ends, which lost 3 bases and 9 bases, there was a span of 12 bases. Germline CDR1 and CDR2: LGHNT and FRNRAP. The CDR3 totals 13 residues. The CDR3 DNA is TGTGCTAGTGGTTTATCGGAAGCGACTGAGCAGTTCTTC. This sequence encodes CASGLSEATEQFF.

V usage is TRBV4-1 and J usage is TRBJ1-4, with D tentatively TRBD1 (5 bases). The CDR3 totals 19 residues. The germline V and J ends were trimmed by 4 bases and 7 bases, with 28 bases remaining between them. The germline gives CDR1 MGHRA, CDR2 YSYEKL. In nucleotides, the CDR3 is TGCGCCAGCAGCCCCTGGGTCGGGACCGTCGGCCGGGCGAGTGAAAAACTGTTTTTT. Amino acid sequence: CASSPWVGTVGRASEKLFF.

Regarding this clone: Within the sample, other DNA sequences also encode this same CDR3. The chain employs TRBV5-1 and TRBJ1-1; maybe TRBD1 (5 bases). Trimming shortened V by 5 bases and J by 0 bases, and 11 bases separated the two germline ends. Germline V gives CDR1 SGHRS, CDR2 YFSETQ. CDR3 size: 14 residues. CDR3 loop: CASSRDSLNTEAFF. The CDR3 DNA sequence: TGCGCCAGCAGTCGAGACAGTTTGAACACTGAAGCTTTCTTT. The full variable domain, its missing parts supplied by reference TRBV5-1 and TRBJ1-1, is KAGVTQTPRYLIKTRGQQVTLSCSPISGHRSVSWYQQTPGQGLQFLFEYFSETQRNKGNFPGRFSGRQFSNSRSEMNVSTLELGDSALYLCASSRDSLNTEAFFGQGTRLTVV.